This T cell receptor (beta chain) was documented in a study of molecular identifiers for immune sequencing clone quantification. Using its own MiXCR run on the PCR reads, TCRdb lists one record per CDR3 protein. Of approximately 500,000 distinct CDR3 sequences in the sample, roughly 26% were seen once. The table lists this clonotype with a count of one. This CDR3 spans 14 amino acids. Germline V gene sequence: CDR1 MNHNY, CDR2 SVGAGI (reference sequence). The V and J ends lost 9 bases and 1 base respectively, with 16 bases between them. Input material: naive CD8+ T cells from blood, with Jurkat cell RNA spiked in. The subset here: FACS-sorted CD8+CD4-CCR7+CD45RA+ naive T cells. This sequence joins TRBV6-6 and TRBJ2-7, with D perhaps TRBD1 (6 bases). The TCR was taken from a human donor in good health. Some libraries in this study had Jurkat cell RNA spiked in. The CDR3, as DNA: TGTGCCAGTCAGGGCAGGGGAATATCCTACGAGCAGTACTTC. It codes for CASQGRGISYEQYF.